This passage covers 16 T cell receptor beta chains from one sample sequenced in a study of blood T cell repertoires in COVID-19. Clones were read by immunoSEQ multiplex PCR, and TCRdb kept only the in-frame ones, dropping some. The sample has roughly 180,000 clones; 65% to 85% are singletons. Sequenced: peripheral blood. The receptors derive from a woman aged 25 to 39 with acute or convalescent COVID-19.

This rearrangement joins TRBV5-1 to TRBJ1-5; 9 bases agree with TRBD1. This CDR3 has 13 amino acids. The ends lost 4 bases at V and 10 bases at J; junction bases unmatched: 6. Germline V lookup: CDR1 SGHRS, CDR2 YFSETQ. Here the CDR3 DNA reads TGCGCCAGCAGCGACACAGGGGGCGATCCCCAGCATTTT. Amino acids: CASSDTGGDPQHF.

The CDR3 loop reads CASSIDGDNYQPQHF. CDR3 bases: TGTGCCAGTAGTATAGATGGGGACAACTATCAGCCCCAGCATTTT. The rearrangement links TRBV19 to TRBJ1-5; TRBD1 is a possible D gene (6 bases). V was pared by 0 bases and J by 5 bases, with 11 bases between. Germline V CDR1 and CDR2: LNHDA, SQIVND (reference sequence). The CDR3 consists of 15 residues.

This clone was detected only a few times. The chain has TRBV2 and TRBJ1-2; the D is unclear. The germline gives CDR1 SNHLY, CDR2 FYNNEI. Deletions cut 5 bases from V and 9 bases from J, with 13 bases between. The CDR3 sequence is 12 residues long. The CDR3 DNA reads as TGTGCCAGCAGTTCCTCAATAGAAAGCTACACCTTC. Translation gives CASSSSIESYTF.

The gene calls are TRBV3-1 (or the pseudogene TRBV3-2) and TRBJ2-1; tentative D call: TRBD2 (7 bases). Trimming stripped 6 bases from V and 4 bases from J, with 16 bases between. Germline V gene lookup returns CDR1 LGHDT and CDR2 YNNKEL (reference sequence). The CDR3 is 15 residues long. As DNA, the CDR3 is TGTGCCAGCAGGTTATGGGGGGGGCGGTACAATGAGCAGTTCTTC. It encodes CASRLWGGRYNEQFF.

A note on this clone: In the same sample, other DNA sequences code for this CDR3. The chain joins TRBV7-9 to TRBJ1-1, with D perhaps matching TRBD1 (6 bases). The CDR3 is 14 residues long. V was trimmed by 3 bases and J by 1 base, leaving 9 bases between them. CDR1 and CDR2 (germline): SEHNR, FQNEAQ (reference sequence). In DNA form, the CDR3 reads TGTGCCAGCAGCTTGGTAGGGGGGAACACTGAAGCTTTCTTT. Protein sequence: CASSLVGGNTEAFF.

This sequence joins TRBV27 and TRBJ1-5; no clear D gene. CDR1 and CDR2 (germline): MNHEY, SMNVEV (reference sequence). Trimming cost V 6 bases and J 2 bases, with 8 bases left between them. This CDR3 is built from 13 residues. CDR3 nucleotide sequence: TGTGCCAGCAGCCTAATGGGCAATCAGCCCCAGCATTTT. Translated: CASSLMGNQPQHF.

V and J are TRBV24-1 and TRBJ2-5; tentative D call: TRBD1 (6 bases). The CDR3 has 16 residues. V lost 1 base, J lost 3 bases, and 14 bases lay in between. Germline values: CDR1 KGHDR, CDR2 SFDVKD. CDR3 residues: CATSDLGVGQKETQYF. The DNA of the CDR3 is TGTGCCACCAGTGATTTAGGGGTAGGACAGAAAGAGACCCAGTACTTC.

This clone has only one observation. The V gene is TRBV7-8, the J gene TRBJ1-1, with TRBD1 as a possible D gene (5 bases). Germline CDR1 reads SGHVS; CDR2 reads FQNEAQ. The length of the CDR3 is 15 residues. V lost 1 base and J 1 base, leaving 10 bases between the germline ends. CDR3 DNA: TGTGCCAGCAGCTTAGGGCAGGGCGGGAACACTGAAGCTTTCTTT. Protein sequence: CASSLGQGGNTEAFF.

V gene TRBV3-1 (or the pseudogene TRBV3-2) combines with J gene TRBJ2-3, with a tentative D call TRBD2 (6 bases). CDR3 length: 15 residues. Per the germline V gene, CDR1 is LGHDT and CDR2 is YNNKEL (reference sequence). The V and J ends lost 0 bases and 6 bases respectively, with 13 bases between them. The CDR3 spells CASSQEEGFRDTQYF. The DNA of the CDR3 is TGTGCCAGCAGCCAAGAGGAGGGGTTCAGGGATACGCAGTATTTT.

The rearrangement uses TRBV5-6 and TRBJ2-2; 9 nucleotides match TRBD1. Trimming took 2 bases from V and 11 from J; bases not matched to a gene: 4. The CDR3 has 13 residues. The germline CDR1 and CDR2 sequences are SGHDT and YYEEEE. The CDR3 is CASSFTGGFELFF. For the CDR3, the DNA is TGTGCCAGCAGCTTCACAGGGGGCTTCGAGCTGTTTTTT.

On this clone: Additional DNA sequences in this sample encode the identical CDR3. J is TRBJ2-1 and V is TRBV12-3 or TRBV12-4; possible D gene TRBD1, 5 bases. Trimming removed 6 bases at V and 5 bases at J, with 11 bases between. The CDR3 covers 13 residues. The CDR3 region is CASRLGLDNEQFF. In DNA form, the CDR3 reads TGTGCCAGCAGGCTGGGGCTGGACAATGAGCAGTTCTTC.

The sample holds a few counts of this clone. The V and J genes are TRBV7-2 and TRBJ2-7, with 8 bases that match TRBD2. Germline V CDR1 and CDR2: SGHTA, FQGNSA. The V and J ends lost 5 bases and 2 bases, in that order; junction bases with no gene match: 5. The CDR3 is made up of 14 amino acids. The CDR3 spells CASSATSGPYEQYF. CDR3 sequence (DNA): TGTGCCAGCAGCGCCACTAGCGGTCCCTACGAGCAGTACTTC.

The chain links TRBV30 to TRBJ2-7; TRBD1 is a possible D gene (5 bases). The V and J ends lost 3 bases and 3 bases respectively, with 12 bases between them. Germline assignment: CDR1 GTSNPN and CDR2 SVGIG (reference sequence). This CDR3 contains 13 residues. CDR3 bases: TGTGCCTGGAGAGGTGTAGGGGACTACGAGCAGTACTTC. Its protein product is CAWRGVGDYEQYF.

J is TRBJ1-2 and V is TRBV9, with D tentatively TRBD1 (6 bases). V gave up 0 bases and J gave up 7 bases, with 16 bases separating them. The CDR3 is made up of 15 amino acids. Germline values: CDR1 SGDLS, CDR2 YYNGEE. For the CDR3, the DNA is TGTGCCAGCAGCGTAGCTAGAGGGGGTGGGTCTGGCTACACCTTC. Translating it yields CASSVARGGGSGYTF.

This clone was seen only once. The chain links TRBV3-1 (or the pseudogene TRBV3-2) to TRBJ2-7; TRBD1 agrees at 11 bases. J was trimmed by 4 bases and V by 5 bases; bases with no gene match: 7. The CDR3 sequence is 15 residues long. Germline CDR1 and CDR2: LGHDT and YNNKEL (reference sequence). CDR3 loop: CASSTPGTGGYEQYF. DNA of the CDR3: TGTGCCAGCAGCACACCCGGGACAGGGGGTTACGAGCAGTACTTC.

The rearrangement uses TRBV9 and TRBJ1-2; D gene unclear. The V end was cut by 6 bases, the J end by 13 bases, with 19 bases between. Germline values: CDR1 SGDLS, CDR2 YYNGEE. The CDR3 spans 12 residues. The CDR3 DNA reads TGTGCCAGCAAATCGTGGCAGACTACTGCCACCTTC. Translation gives CASKSWQTTATF.